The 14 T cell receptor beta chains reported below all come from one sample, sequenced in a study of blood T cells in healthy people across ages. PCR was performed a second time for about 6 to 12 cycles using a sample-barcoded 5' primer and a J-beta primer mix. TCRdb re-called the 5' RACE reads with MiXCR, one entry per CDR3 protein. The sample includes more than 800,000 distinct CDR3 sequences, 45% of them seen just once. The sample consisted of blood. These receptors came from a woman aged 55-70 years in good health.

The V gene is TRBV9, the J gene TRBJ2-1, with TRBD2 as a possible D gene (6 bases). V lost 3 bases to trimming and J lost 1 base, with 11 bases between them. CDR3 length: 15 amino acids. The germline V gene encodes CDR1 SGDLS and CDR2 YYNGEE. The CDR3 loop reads CASSAARGSYNEQFF. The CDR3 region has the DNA TGTGCCAGCAGCGCGGCCCGGGGGTCCTACAATGAGCAGTTCTTC. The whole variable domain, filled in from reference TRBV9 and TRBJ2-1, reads DSGVTQTPKHLITATGQRVTLRCSPRSGDLSVYWYQQSLDQGLQFLIQYYNGEERAKGNILERFSAQQFPDLHSELNLSSLELGDSALYFCASSAARGSYNEQFFGPGTRLTVL.

CDR3 coding DNA: TGTGCCAGCAGAGCTTCAGGGGGAGACTATGGCTACACCTTC. Translated: CASRASGGDYGYTF. The chain couples TRBV6-2 or TRBV6-3 to TRBJ1-2, with 7 bases aligning to TRBD1. CDR1 is MNHEY and CDR2 is SVGEGT in the germline V gene. CDR3 length equals 14 residues. Trimming took 6 bases from V and 3 from J; bases not matched to a gene: 7.

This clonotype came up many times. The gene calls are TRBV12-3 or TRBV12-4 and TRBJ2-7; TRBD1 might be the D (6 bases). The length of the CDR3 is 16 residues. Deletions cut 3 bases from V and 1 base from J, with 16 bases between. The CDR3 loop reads CASSLNTGHLSYEQYF. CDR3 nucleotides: TGTGCCAGCAGTTTGAACACGGGACACCTTTCCTACGAGCAGTACTTC.

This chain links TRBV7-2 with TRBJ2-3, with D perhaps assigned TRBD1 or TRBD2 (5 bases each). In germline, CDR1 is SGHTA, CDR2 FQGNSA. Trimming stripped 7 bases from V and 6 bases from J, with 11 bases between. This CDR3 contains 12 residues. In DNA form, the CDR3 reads TGTGCCAGCACCTACTGGGGGGATACGCAGTATTTT. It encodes CASTYWGDTQYF.

In DNA form, the CDR3 reads TGTGCCAGCAGCGCAAGGAGGGGGTTAGCTAACTATGGCTACACCTTC. It encodes CASSARRGLANYGYTF. The chain joins TRBV21-1 to TRBJ1-2. TRBV21-1 is described as a pseudogene. This CDR3 comprises 16 residues.

Written as DNA, the CDR3 is TGTGCCAGCAGAGCCAGGGGACAATTCTACGAGCAGTACTTC. This translates into CASRARGQFYEQYF. This chain links TRBV12-3 or TRBV12-4 with TRBJ2-7; the D gene is possibly TRBD1 (6 bases). V lost 6 bases, J lost 3 bases, and 15 bases lay in between. This CDR3 has 14 residues.

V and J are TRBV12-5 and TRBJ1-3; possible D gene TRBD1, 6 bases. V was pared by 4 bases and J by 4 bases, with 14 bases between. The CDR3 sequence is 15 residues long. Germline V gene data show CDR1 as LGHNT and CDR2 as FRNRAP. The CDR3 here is CASGSQGPGGNTIYF. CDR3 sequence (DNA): TGTGCTAGTGGTTCACAGGGCCCTGGGGGAAACACCATATATTTT.

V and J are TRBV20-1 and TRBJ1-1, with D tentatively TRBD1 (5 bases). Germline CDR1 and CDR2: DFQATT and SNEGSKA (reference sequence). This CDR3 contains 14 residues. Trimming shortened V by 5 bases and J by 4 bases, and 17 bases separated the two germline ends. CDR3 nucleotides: TGCAGTGCTGCCGGCCAGGCAGGGCCCACTGAAGCTTTCTTT. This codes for CSAAGQAGPTEAFF.

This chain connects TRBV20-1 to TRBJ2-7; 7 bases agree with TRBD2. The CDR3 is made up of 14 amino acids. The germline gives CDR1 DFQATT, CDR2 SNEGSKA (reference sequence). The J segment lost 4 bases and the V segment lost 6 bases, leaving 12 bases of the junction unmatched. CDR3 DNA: TGCAGTGCCAGGACTAGAGGGAACTGGTACGAGCAGTACTTC. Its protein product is CSARTRGNWYEQYF.

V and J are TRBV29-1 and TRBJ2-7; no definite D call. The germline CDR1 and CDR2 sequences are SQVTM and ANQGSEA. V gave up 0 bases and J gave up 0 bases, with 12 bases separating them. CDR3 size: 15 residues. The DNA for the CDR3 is TGCAGCGTTGAAGATAGGGCAAAAAGCTCCTACGAGCAGTACTTC. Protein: CSVEDRAKSSYEQYF.

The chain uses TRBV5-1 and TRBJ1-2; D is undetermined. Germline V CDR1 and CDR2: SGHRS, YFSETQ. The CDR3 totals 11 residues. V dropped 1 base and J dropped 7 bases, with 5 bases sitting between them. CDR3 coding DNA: TGCGCCAGCAGCTTGCCTCCTGGCTACACCTTC. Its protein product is CASSLPPGYTF.

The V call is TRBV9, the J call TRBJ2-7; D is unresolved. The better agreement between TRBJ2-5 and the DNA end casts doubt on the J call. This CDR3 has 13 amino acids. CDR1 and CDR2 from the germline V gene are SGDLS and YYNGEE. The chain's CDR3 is CASSVRQRETQYF. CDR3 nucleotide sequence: TGTGCCAGCAGCGTACGGCAAAGAGAGACCCAGTACTTC.

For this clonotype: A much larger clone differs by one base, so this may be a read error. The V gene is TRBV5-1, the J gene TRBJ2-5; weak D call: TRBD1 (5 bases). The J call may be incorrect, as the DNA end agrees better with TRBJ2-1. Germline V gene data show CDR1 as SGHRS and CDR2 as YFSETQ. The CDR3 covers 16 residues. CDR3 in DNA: TGCGCCAGCAGCTCCATAGAGACAGAGGTTCAAGAGACCCAGTTCTTC. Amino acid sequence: CASSSIETEVQETQFF.

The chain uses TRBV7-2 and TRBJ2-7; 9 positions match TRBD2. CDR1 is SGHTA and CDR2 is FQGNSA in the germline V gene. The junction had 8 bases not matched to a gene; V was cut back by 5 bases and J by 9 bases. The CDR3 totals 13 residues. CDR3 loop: CASSLPTSGLQYF. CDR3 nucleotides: TGTGCCAGCAGCCTACCGACTAGCGGCCTGCAGTACTTC.